Sequencing of this T cell receptor beta chain was carried out in a study of response to subunit inactivated influenza vaccine. V shed 6 bases and J 3 bases; nucleotides not matched to a gene: 8. The CDR3 is 15 residues long. From the RT-PCR reads, TCRdb called clonotypes with MiXCR, one entry per CDR3 protein. This table has some 540,000 distinct CDR3 sequences, less than 25% appearing once. This clonotype was seen only a few times. The same specimen was also included in a second study, on T cells expressing NK-cell markers. That source reports: 5'RACE template switching built TCR beta cDNA with unique molecular identifiers. Several experiments added an anti-gamma-delta TCR antibody to sort only alpha-beta TCR T cells. The CD3+CD56-NKG2C+ fraction of a handful of donors was also led by these clonotypes. Uncertainty persisted over the HCMV specificity of expanded NKG2C+ T cell clones.

Sequencing used CD4+ T cells sorted from PBMCs, obtained 11 to 12 days after vaccination. The clonotype comes from a man aged 45 to 65 who received an inactivated influenza vaccine. The V call is TRBV12-3 or TRBV12-4, the J call TRBJ2-1; TRBD2 aligns across 7 bases. The CDR3 DNA reads TGTGCCAGCAGGGGGGGGGAGGGAGGCTACAATGAGCAGTTCTTC. Translation: CASRGGEGGYNEQFF.